These 26 T cell receptor beta chains share one sample of origin, sequenced in a study of blood T cell repertoires in COVID-19. Clones were read by immunoSEQ multiplex PCR, and TCRdb kept only the in-frame ones, dropping some. The sample has a few hundred thousand clones, around four fifths seen once. Specimen: peripheral blood. The receptors were sampled from an elderly woman with active or convalescent COVID-19.

The chain carries TRBV7-9 and TRBJ1-4, with 7 bases that match TRBD1. The J segment lost 7 bases and the V segment lost 7 bases, leaving 12 bases of the junction unmatched. The germline CDR1 and CDR2 sequences are SEHNR and FQNEAQ (reference sequence). This CDR3 spans 15 amino acids. CDR3 sequence: CASTQRGPYGEKLFF. For the CDR3, the DNA is TGTGCCAGCACCCAGAGGGGGCCCTATGGTGAAAAACTGTTTTTT.

This clone was detected only once. The chain carries TRBV5-4 and TRBJ2-7; D unclear. CDR3 length: 13 amino acids. The germline V and J ends were trimmed by 4 bases and 2 bases, with 10 bases remaining between them. In germline, CDR1 is SGHNT, CDR2 YYREEE (reference sequence). The CDR3 loop is CASSMDGAYEQYF. The DNA for the CDR3 is TGTGCCAGCAGCATGGACGGTGCCTACGAGCAGTACTTC.

This chain connects TRBV11-1 to TRBJ2-7; 10 nucleotides line up with TRBD2. Germline lookup yields CDR1 SGHAT and CDR2 FQDESV (reference sequence). CDR3 length: 16 residues. V dropped 2 bases and J dropped 1; count of bases not matched to a gene: 5. The DNA for the CDR3 is TGTGCCAGCAGCTTATGGCCTAGCGGGGGTTCCTACGAGCAGTACTTC. Protein: CASSLWPSGGSYEQYF.

DNA for the CDR3: TGTGCCAGCAGTGACTCGTCTCGGGGGGCCTCCTACAATGAGCAGTTCTTC. Protein: CASSDSSRGASYNEQFF. V is TRBV6-4 and J is TRBJ2-1; D may be TRBD2 (7 bases). This CDR3 has 17 amino acids. Germline lookup yields CDR1 MRHNA and CDR2 SNTAGT. Trimming took off 0 bases at V and 0 bases at J, with 12 bases between the two ends.

The rearrangement links TRBV29-1 to TRBJ2-3; D is possibly TRBD2 (6 bases). Trimming took 7 bases from V and 3 from J, leaving 14 bases between them. The CDR3 runs 13 residues. Germline loops: CDR1 SQVTM, CDR2 ANQGSEA. The CDR3 DNA follows: TGCAGCGGGGATGGAGGGGCTACAGATACGCAGTATTTT. As protein: CSGDGGATDTQYF.

This chain joins TRBV20-1 and TRBJ1-3; the D is unclear. The V and J ends lost 6 bases and 4 bases respectively, with 7 bases between them. Germline V CDR1 and CDR2: DFQATT, SNEGSKA (reference sequence). The CDR3 extends over 11 amino acids. CDR3 region: CSARVGNTIYF. The CDR3 DNA is TGCAGTGCCCGAGTCGGAAACACCATATATTTT.

V gene TRBV11-3 combines with J gene TRBJ2-1; 8 nucleotides align to TRBD2. The junction had 6 bases not matched to a gene; V was cut back by 4 bases and J by 4 bases. CDR3 length: 15 residues. Germline CDR1 reads SGHNT; CDR2 reads YENEEA. In nucleotides, the CDR3 is TGTGCCAGCAGCTCCTTAGGCGGGGGGTACAATGAGCAGTTCTTC. Translating gives CASSSLGGGYNEQFF.

This clone was found once. J is TRBJ1-1 and V is TRBV4-2; 9 positions agree with TRBD1. The CDR3 runs to 18 residues. V was clipped by 4 bases and J by 4 bases; unmatched bases: 16. The germline gives CDR1 LGHNA, CDR2 YNFKEQ. For the CDR3, the DNA is TGTGCCAGCAGCCCCCTAAGGACAGGGGTAAACGTTGGCACTGAAGCTTTCTTT. Residues: CASSPLRTGVNVGTEAFF.

The rearrangement uses TRBV5-1 and TRBJ1-1, with TRBD1 matching over 8 bases. The CDR3 has 16 residues. Per the germline V gene, CDR1 is SGHRS and CDR2 is YFSETQ. V shed 4 bases and J 1 base; nucleotides not matched to a gene: 9. The CDR3 nucleotides read TGCGCCAGCAGCGGATTGACAGGGGTGGCGAACACTGAAGCTTTCTTT. As protein: CASSGLTGVANTEAFF.

The chain links TRBV11-1 to TRBJ1-2; a weak D match, TRBD1 (6 bases). V was clipped by 6 bases and J by 8 bases, with 19 bases between them. Germline loops: CDR1 SGHAT, CDR2 FQDESV (reference sequence). The CDR3 contains 14 residues. The CDR3 DNA is TGTGCCAGCAGTACCACAGGGAAAGCGGCCGGCTACACCTTC. This translates into CASSTTGKAAGYTF.

The chain combines TRBV29-1 with TRBJ2-2; D may be TRBD2 (5 bases). This CDR3 is built from 16 residues. Germline CDR1 is SQVTM and CDR2 is ANQGSEA. Trimming cost V 1 base and J 8 bases, with 20 bases left between them. Here the CDR3 reads CSVEGLSGIDGGELFF. The CDR3 DNA is TGCAGCGTTGAAGGTTTGTCGGGAATAGACGGAGGGGAGCTGTTTTTT.

This chain joins TRBV24-1 and TRBJ2-3, with D tentatively TRBD2 (6 bases). This CDR3 is built from 16 residues. The ends were cut back, 3 bases at V and 4 bases at J, with 16 bases in the middle. Germline V gives CDR1 KGHDR, CDR2 SFDVKD. This CDR3 is CATSDPTGAGADTQYF. CDR3 in DNA: TGTGCCACCAGTGATCCAACGGGAGCGGGTGCAGATACGCAGTATTTT.

The V gene is TRBV7-2, the J gene TRBJ2-7, with 14 nucleotides matching TRBD2. J was trimmed by 3 bases and V by 5 bases; bases with no gene match: 6. The CDR3 consists of 16 residues. The germline CDR1 and CDR2 sequences are SGHTA and FQGNSA. CDR3 loop: CASSIGTSGGFYEQYF. The CDR3 bases are TGTGCCAGCAGCATCGGGACTAGCGGGGGTTTCTACGAGCAGTACTTC.

V and J are TRBV27 and TRBJ1-2; 9 nucleotides align to TRBD1. Trimming removed 3 bases from V and 0 bases from J; junction bases left unmatched: 20. CDR3 length equals 21 residues. Germline CDR1 is MNHEY and CDR2 is SMNVEV (reference sequence). The CDR3 here is CASSFSVIQQGAWIPNYGYTF. The CDR3 nucleotides read TGTGCCAGCAGTTTTTCCGTTATACAACAGGGGGCATGGATCCCTAACTATGGCTACACCTTC.

CDR3 bases: TGTGCCAGTAGTATGGGCTGGGAGCAGTTCTTC. Its translation is CASSMGWEQFF. V is TRBV28 and J is TRBJ2-1, with unresolved D. The CDR3 consists of 11 residues. Trimming cost V 9 bases and J 10 bases, with 13 bases left between them. Germline V lookup: CDR1 MDHEN, CDR2 SYDVKM. Based on the CDR3 plus reference TRBV28 and TRBJ2-1, the full variable domain is DVKVTQSSRYLVKRTGEKVFLECVQDMDHENMFWYRQDPGLGLRLIYFSYDVKMKEKGDIPEGYSVSREKKERFSLILESASTNQTSMYLCASSMGWEQFFGPGTRLTVL.

The table lists this clone with a count of one. V and J are TRBV6-5 and TRBJ2-2, with D maybe TRBD2 (6 bases). The length of the CDR3 is 15 residues. Trimming took 2 bases from V and 2 from J, leaving 9 bases between them. Germline V gene lookup returns CDR1 MNHEY and CDR2 SVGAGI. The CDR3 sequence: CASSYEGGNTGELFF. The CDR3 DNA reads TGTGCCAGCAGTTACGAGGGAGGTAACACCGGGGAGCTGTTTTTT.

The V and J genes are TRBV4-1 and TRBJ2-5, with 9 bases identical to TRBD2. Looked up from germline, CDR1 is MGHRA and CDR2 is YSYEKL. With V trimmed by 4 bases and J by 1 base, 10 bases remained unmatched. CDR3 size: 17 residues. The CDR3 coding sequence is TGCGCCAGCAGCCCCCCCCTGGGTAGCGGGGGCCAAGAGACCCAGTACTTC. Translating gives CASSPPLGSGGQETQYF.

This clone was observed a single time. The chain joins TRBV5-6 to TRBJ1-4, with D possibly matching TRBD1 (5 bases). This CDR3 has 14 residues. Per germline, CDR1 SGHDT and CDR2 YYEEEE. Trimming left V 0 bases short and J 5 bases short, with 8 bases between. CDR3 DNA sequence: TGTGCCAGCAGCTTGGACAGGAGAAATGAAAAACTGTTTTTT. Translating gives CASSLDRRNEKLFF.

The chain carries TRBV7-3 and TRBJ2-7, with 8 bases identical to TRBD1. The CDR3 loop spans 14 amino acids. Trimming removed 0 bases from V and 7 bases from J; junction bases left unmatched: 5. Germline-derived CDR1 and CDR2 are SGHTA and FQGTGA. The CDR3 sequence: CASSLTADRAEQYF. CDR3 nucleotides: TGTGCCAGCAGCTTAACTGCGGACAGGGCTGAGCAGTACTTC.

The chain couples TRBV24-1 to TRBJ2-4, with D perhaps matching TRBD1 (6 bases). The CDR3 length is 14 residues. V lost 7 bases and J lost 2, with 11 bases in between. Germline V gives CDR1 KGHDR, CDR2 SFDVKD. This chain's CDR3 is CATSGTGPKNIQYF. The CDR3 nucleotides are TGTGCCACCAGCGGAACAGGGCCCAAAAACATTCAGTACTTC.

This clone appeared a few times. V and J are TRBV11-3 and TRBJ2-7; the D gene is possibly TRBD2 (6 bases). From germline, CDR1 is SGHNT and CDR2 YENEEA. This CDR3 is built from 15 residues. V gave up 1 base and J gave up 0 bases, with 10 bases separating them. DNA for the CDR3: TGTGCCAGCAGCTTAGGCGCGGGATCCTCCTACGAGCAGTACTTC. Protein product: CASSLGAGSSYEQYF. Drawing the rest from reference TRBV11-3 and TRBJ2-7, the complete variable domain is EAGVVQSPRYKIIEKKQPVAFWCNPISGHNTLYWYLQNLGQGPELLIRYENEEAVDDSQLPKDRFSAERLKGVDSTLKIQPAELGDSAVYLCASSLGAGSSYEQYFGPGTRLTVT.

The chain joins TRBV14 to TRBJ2-1, with a tentative D call TRBD2 (6 bases). Germline CDR1 is SGHDN and CDR2 is FVKESK. The V and J ends lost 2 bases and 5 bases respectively, with 16 bases between them. The CDR3 has 16 residues. Here the CDR3 DNA reads TGTGCCAGCAGCCAAAGACTAGTGGTGCTCAACAATGAGCAGTTCTTC. This sequence encodes CASSQRLVVLNNEQFF.

This chain links TRBV7-8 with TRBJ1-3; D may be TRBD1 (5 bases). Germline V gene sequence: CDR1 SGHVS, CDR2 FQNEAQ. V lost 1 base and J 0 bases, leaving 7 bases between the germline ends. The CDR3 is 15 amino acids. The CDR3 region is CASSLGTFSGNTIYF. CDR3 coding DNA: TGTGCCAGCAGCTTAGGGACATTCTCTGGAAACACCATATATTTT.

The chain carries TRBV29-1 and TRBJ2-2; D perhaps matches TRBD1 (5 bases). The CDR3 is made up of 15 amino acids. Germline CDR1 is SQVTM and CDR2 is ANQGSEA. Trimming removed 4 bases at V and 0 bases at J, with 12 bases between. The CDR3 protein is CSVVTTAANTGELFF. CDR3 coding DNA: TGCAGCGTTGTGACGACAGCTGCGAACACCGGGGAGCTGTTTTTT.

The chain recombines TRBV5-1 with TRBJ2-2; 14 bases align to TRBD2. The CDR3 sequence is 15 residues long. V dropped 4 bases and J dropped 9; count of bases not matched to a gene: 5. Germline values: CDR1 SGHRS, CDR2 YFSETQ. CDR3 region: CASSPTSGGARELFF. The CDR3 DNA is TGCGCCAGCAGCCCGACTAGCGGGGGGGCTCGGGAGCTGTTTTTT.

As regards this clone: Additional DNA sequences in this sample encode the identical CDR3. CDR3 nucleotide sequence: TGTGCCAGCAGTGCCCAGGGGAACACTGAAGCTTTCTTT. This translates into CASSAQGNTEAFF. V gene TRBV2 combines with J gene TRBJ1-1; possibly TRBD1 for D (5 bases). This CDR3 contains 13 residues. The ends were cut back, 4 bases at V and 1 base at J, with 7 bases in the middle. CDR1 and CDR2 (germline): SNHLY, FYNNEI. Based on the CDR3 plus reference TRBV2 and TRBJ1-1, the full variable domain is EPEVTQTPSHQVTQMGQEVILRCVPISNHLYFYWYRQILGQKVEFLVSFYNNEISEKSEIFDDQFSVERPDGSNFTLKIRSTKLEDSAMYFCASSAQGNTEAFFGQGTRLTVV.